Each of the 20 T cell receptor beta chains below was sequenced from the same sample in a study of T cells in Graves' hyperthyroidism and ophthalmopathy. Amplification targeted TCR beta CDR3 regions from RNA transcripts. The TCR CDR3 first-round RT-PCR relied on the HTBI primer set. TCRdb reprocessed the multiplex PCR reads with MiXCR, giving one entry per CDR3 protein. The profile shows 500,000 to 750,000 distinct CDR3 sequences, around 42% of them singletons. The sequenced sample was peripheral blood or thyroid tissue (not recorded which). These receptors were collected from a woman under 30 with Graves' hyperthyroidism.

This clonotype was recorded at least ten times. The chain couples TRBV7-3 to TRBJ1-2; D gene uncertain. Trimming cost V 1 base and J 7 bases, with 10 bases left between them. This CDR3 has 13 amino acids. CDR1 is SGHTA, CDR2 FQGTGA, per germline. The CDR3 is CASSLSPNGGYTF. DNA for the CDR3: TGTGCCAGCAGCTTAAGTCCCAACGGTGGCTACACCTTC.

The rearrangement joins TRBV5-1 to TRBJ2-1; no definite D call. The ends were cut back, 3 bases at V and 0 bases at J, with 13 bases in the middle. Germline V CDR1 and CDR2: SGHRS, YFSETQ. The CDR3 is 16 amino acids. The CDR3 sequence: CASSYTIESSYNEQFF. DNA of the CDR3: TGCGCCAGCAGCTACACTATAGAGAGCTCCTACAATGAGCAGTTCTTC.

The V and J genes are TRBV15 and TRBJ1-2; 7 bases match TRBD1. The CDR3 has 13 amino acids. In germline, CDR1 is LNHNV, CDR2 YYDKDF (reference sequence). V was pared by 4 bases and J by 4 bases, with 3 bases of the junction left unmatched. For the CDR3, the DNA is TGTGCCACCAGCACCCGGGACAGCTATGGCTACACCTTC. This encodes CATSTRDSYGYTF.

In this sample, this clonotype turned up many times. V gene TRBV7-8 combines with J gene TRBJ2-7, with 10 bases lining up with TRBD2. V was pared by 6 bases and J by 7 bases, with 9 bases of the junction left unmatched. Germline CDR1 SGHVS, CDR2 FQNEAQ. This CDR3 comprises 14 residues. As DNA, the CDR3 is TGTGCCAGCAGGTTTCTAGCGGGAGACCAAGAGCAGTACTTC. Protein sequence: CASRFLAGDQEQYF.

The chain recombines TRBV10-3 with TRBJ1-2; TRBD1 is a possible D gene (5 bases). Trimming stripped 0 bases from V and 4 bases from J, with 6 bases between. This CDR3 region has 13 residues. Germline V gene lookup returns CDR1 ENHRY and CDR2 SYGVKD. CDR3 DNA sequence: TGTGCCATCAGTGAGTCCCAGGGCTATGGCTACACCTTC. Amino acid sequence: CAISESQGYGYTF.

This clonotype was seen many times. This chain connects TRBV5-4 to TRBJ2-7; weak D call: TRBD2 (5 bases). CDR1 is SGHNT and CDR2 is YYREEE in the germline V gene (reference sequence). Trimming left V 0 bases short and J 7 bases short, with 11 bases between. This CDR3 region has 13 residues. CDR3 sequence (DNA): TGTGCCAGCAGCTTGGGACCTCGGGAAGAGCAGTACTTC. It is translated as CASSLGPREEQYF. Supplemented by reference TRBV5-4 and TRBJ2-7, the full variable domain reads ETGVTQSPTHLIKTRGQQVTLRCSSQSGHNTVSWYQQALGQGPQFIFQYYREEENGRGNFPPRFSGLQFPNYSSELNVNALELDDSALYLCASSLGPREEQYFGPGTRLTVT.

This clonotype has at least ten counts. The chain employs TRBV7-9 and TRBJ2-2, with D hard to call. Trimming removed 10 bases at V and 7 bases at J, with 16 bases between. Germline CDR1 reads SEHNR; CDR2 reads FQNEAQ (reference sequence). The CDR3 spans 13 residues. The CDR3 loop is CATSEVHSGELFF. In nucleotides, the CDR3 is TGTGCCACCTCCGAGGTACACAGCGGGGAGCTGTTTTTT.

This clonotype showed up many times. The V gene is TRBV25-1, the J gene TRBJ1-3; D is undetermined. Trimming took off 3 bases at V and 0 bases at J, with 6 bases between the two ends. The CDR3 contains 14 residues. Germline V gives CDR1 MGHDK, CDR2 SYGVNS. This CDR3 is CASSDQYSGNTIYF. CDR3 DNA sequence: TGTGCCAGCAGTGACCAGTACTCTGGAAACACCATATATTTT.

The sample holds a few counts of this clonotype. J is TRBJ2-5 and V is TRBV7-2, with D uncertain. The J call may be in error: the DNA end matches TRBJ2-1 better. The CDR3 totals 12 residues. The germline gives CDR1 SGHTA, CDR2 FQGNSA. This CDR3 reads CASSSDLNEQFF. CDR3 DNA sequence: TGTGCCAGCAGCTCTGATCTCAATGAGCAGTTCTTC.

The chain recombines TRBV20-1 with TRBJ2-3; the D is unclear. This CDR3 is built from 13 residues. Germline-derived CDR1 and CDR2 are DFQATT and SNEGSKA (reference sequence). V was cut by 6 bases and J by 2 bases, with 12 bases left in between. In DNA, the CDR3 is TGCAGTGCCGGACGAGAACCCACAGATACGCAGTATTTT. It specifies CSAGREPTDTQYF.

The chain is built from TRBV29-1 and TRBJ1-1; 7 bases match TRBD1. CDR1 and CDR2 from the germline V gene are SQVTM and ANQGSEA. V shed 7 bases, J shed 6 bases, and the junction held 11 bases outside the gene matches. The CDR3 has 13 residues. The chain's CDR3 is CSATPQGLAEAFF. The CDR3 DNA reads as TGCAGCGCGACACCACAGGGGTTGGCTGAAGCTTTCTTT. Variable domain in full (rest from reference TRBV29-1 and TRBJ1-1): SAVISQKPSRDICQRGTSLTIQCQVDSQVTMMFWYRQQPGQSLTLIATANQGSEATYESGFVIDKFPISRPNLTFSTLTVSNMSPEDSSIYLCSATPQGLAEAFFGQGTRLTVV.

The table lists this clonotype with many counts. The rearrangement joins TRBV7-9 to TRBJ2-6; 9 nucleotides match TRBD1. Germline loops: CDR1 SEHNR, CDR2 FQNEAQ (reference sequence). The CDR3 runs 19 residues. The V gene end was trimmed by 1 base and the J gene end by 2 bases; junction bases not matched to a gene: 9. CDR3 DNA: TGTGCCAGCAGCTTAGTCTTAGGGACAGGGCTCCCTGGGGCCAACGTCCTGACTTTC. Translated, it gives CASSLVLGTGLPGANVLTF. The full variable domain, its missing parts supplied by reference TRBV7-9 and TRBJ2-6, is DTGVSQNPRHKITKRGQNVTFRCDPISEHNRLYWYRQTLGQGPEFLTYFQNEAQLEKSRLLSDRFSAERPKGSFSTLEIQRTEQGDSAMYLCASSLVLGTGLPGANVLTFGAGSRLTVL.

The chain is built from TRBV20-1 and TRBJ2-6; D is unclear. The V gene's germline CDR1 is DFQATT and CDR2 SNEGSKA (reference sequence). The CDR3 totals 15 residues. Trimming took off 6 bases at V and 0 bases at J, with 12 bases between the two ends. The CDR3 nucleotides read TGCAGTGCCGCGAACCCCGCCTCTGGGGCCAACGTCCTGACTTTC. Translation gives CSAANPASGANVLTF.

V is TRBV24-1 and J is TRBJ2-3; D is perhaps TRBD2 (7 bases). Per germline, CDR1 KGHDR and CDR2 SFDVKD. This CDR3 is 17 amino acids long. Trimming cost V 0 bases and J 3 bases, with 15 bases left between them. As DNA, the CDR3 is TGTGCCACCAGTGATTTGAGATCGGGGGGCTTGACAGATACGCAGTATTTT. It is translated as CATSDLRSGGLTDTQYF.

The chain uses TRBV5-1 and TRBJ1-1; D perhaps matches TRBD1 (5 bases). Germline lookup yields CDR1 SGHRS and CDR2 YFSETQ. V dropped 0 bases and J dropped 1 base, with 10 bases sitting between them. The CDR3 is 15 residues long. The CDR3 DNA reads as TGCGCCAGCAGCTTGGATACCAGGGCGAACACTGAAGCTTTCTTT. It encodes CASSLDTRANTEAFF.

This clonotype has at least ten counts. The rearrangement links TRBV9 to TRBJ2-7, with D unresolved. The CDR3 consists of 14 residues. Germline values: CDR1 SGDLS, CDR2 YYNGEE. V lost 0 bases to trimming and J lost 2 bases, with 9 bases between them. The CDR3 DNA follows: TGTGCCAGCAGCGTAGGAGTACAAACCTACGAGCAGTACTTC. Translated: CASSVGVQTYEQYF.

As regards this clonotype: The germline gene is not matched at one end of the junction; a read error may be the cause. V is TRBV18 and J is TRBJ1-6; TRBD1 is a possible D gene (6 bases). Germline CDR1 is KGHSH and CDR2 is LQKENI. The CDR3 is made up of 15 amino acids. CDR3 sequence: CANSHRTVPDSPLHF. For the CDR3, the DNA is TGTGCCAACTCACACAGGACAGTACCGGATTCACCCCTCCACTTT.

About this clonotype: This likely comes from a read error, as the CDR3 has no conserved phenylalanine or tryptophan at its end. No DNA is shown, since the ends of the CDR3 on it are uncertain; the CDR3 is the one TCRdb lists. This rearrangement joins TRBV4-1 to TRBJ2-2; TRBD2, as called in the table, went unchecked against the DNA. The CDR3 has 11 residues if both end residues are counted. Germline V gives CDR1 MGHRA, CDR2 YSYEKL. The chain's CDR3 is CASSQEGREVL.

At least ten counts were recorded for this clonotype. V usage is TRBV6-6 and J usage is TRBJ2-7; TRBD1 agrees at 7 bases. CDR1 MNHNY and CDR2 SVGAGI come from the germline V gene (reference sequence). The V gene end was trimmed by 10 bases and the J gene end by 2 bases; junction bases not matched to a gene: 8. This CDR3 spans 13 amino acids. In DNA, the CDR3 is TGTGCCACCCGGGACAGCGCGGCCTACGAGCAGTACTTC. Encoded protein: CATRDSAAYEQYF.

The gene calls are TRBV20-1 and TRBJ2-5; weak D call: TRBD2 (5 bases). This CDR3 has 16 amino acids. V lost 0 bases to trimming and J lost 10 bases, with 24 bases between them. The germline CDR1 and CDR2 sequences are DFQATT and SNEGSKA (reference sequence). CDR3 in DNA: TGCAGTGCTAGAGAGGATCCCGGGAACCCCCGGAGGTACCAGTACTTC. Translated: CSAREDPGNPRRYQYF.